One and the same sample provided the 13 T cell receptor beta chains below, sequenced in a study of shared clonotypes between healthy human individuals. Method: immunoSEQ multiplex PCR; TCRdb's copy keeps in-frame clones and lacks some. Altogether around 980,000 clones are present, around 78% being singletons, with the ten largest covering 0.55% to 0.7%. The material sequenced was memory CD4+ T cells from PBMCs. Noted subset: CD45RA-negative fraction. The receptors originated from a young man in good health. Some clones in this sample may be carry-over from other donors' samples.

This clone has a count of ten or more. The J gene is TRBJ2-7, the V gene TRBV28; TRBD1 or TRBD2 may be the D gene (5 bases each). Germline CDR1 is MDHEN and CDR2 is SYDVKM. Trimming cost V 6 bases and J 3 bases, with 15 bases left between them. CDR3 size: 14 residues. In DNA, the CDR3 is TGTGCCAGCAGAGCTCCGGGGACCGTCTACGAGCAGTACTTC. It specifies CASRAPGTVYEQYF.

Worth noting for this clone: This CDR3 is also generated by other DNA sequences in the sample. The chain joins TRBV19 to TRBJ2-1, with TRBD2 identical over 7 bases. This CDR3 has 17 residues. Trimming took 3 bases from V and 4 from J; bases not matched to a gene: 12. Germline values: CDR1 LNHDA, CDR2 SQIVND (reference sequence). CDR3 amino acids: CASSIPESGRVYNEQFF. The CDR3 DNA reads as TGTGCCAGTAGTATCCCCGAGTCGGGGAGGGTTTACAATGAGCAGTTCTTC. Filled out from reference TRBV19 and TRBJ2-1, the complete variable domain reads DGGITQSPKYLFRKEGQNVTLSCEQNLNHDAMYWYRQDPGQGLRLIYYSQIVNDFQKGDIAEGYSVSREKKESFPLTVTSAQKNPTAFYLCASSIPESGRVYNEQFFGPGTRLTVL.

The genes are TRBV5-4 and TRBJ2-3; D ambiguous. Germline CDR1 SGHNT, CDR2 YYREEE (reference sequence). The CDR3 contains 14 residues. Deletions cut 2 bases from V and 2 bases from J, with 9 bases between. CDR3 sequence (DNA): TGTGCCAGCAGCTTAGGACCTTTCACAGATACGCAGTATTTT. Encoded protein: CASSLGPFTDTQYF.

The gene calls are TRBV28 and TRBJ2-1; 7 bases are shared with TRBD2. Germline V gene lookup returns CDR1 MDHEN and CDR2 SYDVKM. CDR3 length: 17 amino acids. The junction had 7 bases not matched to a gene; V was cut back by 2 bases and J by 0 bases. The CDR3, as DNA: TGTGCCAGCAGTTTACTCATTATAGCGGGCTCCTACAATGAGCAGTTCTTC. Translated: CASSLLIIAGSYNEQFF.

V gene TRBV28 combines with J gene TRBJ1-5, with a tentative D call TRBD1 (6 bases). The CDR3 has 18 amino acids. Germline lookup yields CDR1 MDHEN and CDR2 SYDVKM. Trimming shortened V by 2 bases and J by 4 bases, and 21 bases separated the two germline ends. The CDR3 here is CASSLERTVTFGNQPQHF. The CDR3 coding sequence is TGTGCCAGCAGTTTAGAAAGGACAGTAACCTTCGGGAATCAGCCCCAGCATTTT.

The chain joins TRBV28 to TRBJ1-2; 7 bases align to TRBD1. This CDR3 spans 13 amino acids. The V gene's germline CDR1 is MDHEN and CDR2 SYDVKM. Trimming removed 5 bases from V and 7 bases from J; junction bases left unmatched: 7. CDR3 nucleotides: TGTGCCAGCAGTCTCCCGGACAGGCCTGGCTACACCTTC. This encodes CASSLPDRPGYTF.

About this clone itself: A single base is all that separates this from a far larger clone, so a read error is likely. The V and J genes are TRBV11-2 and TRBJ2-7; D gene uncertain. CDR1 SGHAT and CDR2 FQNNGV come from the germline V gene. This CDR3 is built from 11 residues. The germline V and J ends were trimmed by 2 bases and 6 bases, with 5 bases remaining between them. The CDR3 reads CASSLIREQYF. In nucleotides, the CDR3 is TGTGCCAGCAGCTTAATTCGCGAGCAGTACTTC. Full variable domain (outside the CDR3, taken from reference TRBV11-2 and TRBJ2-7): EAGVAQSPRYKIIEKRQSVAFWCNPISGHATLYWYQQILGQGPKLLIQFQNNGVVDDSQLPKDRFSAERLKGVDSTLKIQPAKLEDSAVYLCASSLIREQYFGPGTRLTVT.

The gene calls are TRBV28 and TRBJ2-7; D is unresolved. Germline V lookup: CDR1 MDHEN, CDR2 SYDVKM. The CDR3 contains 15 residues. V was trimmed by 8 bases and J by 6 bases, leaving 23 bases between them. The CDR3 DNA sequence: TGTGCCAGCCAGTTTGTAAGGACCTACCCCCTCGAGCAGTACTTC. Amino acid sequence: CASQFVRTYPLEQYF.

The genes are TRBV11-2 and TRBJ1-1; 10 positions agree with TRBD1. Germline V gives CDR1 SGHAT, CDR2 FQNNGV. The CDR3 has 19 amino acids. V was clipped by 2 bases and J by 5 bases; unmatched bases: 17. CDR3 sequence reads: CASSLPPHVRDRGATEAFF. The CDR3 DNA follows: TGTGCCAGCAGCTTACCGCCACACGTCCGGGACAGGGGTGCAACTGAAGCTTTCTTT.

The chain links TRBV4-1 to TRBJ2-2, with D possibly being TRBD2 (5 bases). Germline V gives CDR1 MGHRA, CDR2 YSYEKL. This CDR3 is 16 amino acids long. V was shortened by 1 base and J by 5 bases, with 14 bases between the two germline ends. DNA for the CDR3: TGCGCCAGCAGCCAAGTGGCCGGAGCGGTTACCGGGGAGCTGTTTTTT. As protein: CASSQVAGAVTGELFF.

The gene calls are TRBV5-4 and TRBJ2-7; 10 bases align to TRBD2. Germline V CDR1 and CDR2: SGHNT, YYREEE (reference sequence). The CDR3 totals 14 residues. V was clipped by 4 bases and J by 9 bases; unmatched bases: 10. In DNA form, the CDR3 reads TGTGCCAGCAGCCCCGGGACTAGCGTTCCACGGCAGTACTTC. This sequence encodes CASSPGTSVPRQYF.

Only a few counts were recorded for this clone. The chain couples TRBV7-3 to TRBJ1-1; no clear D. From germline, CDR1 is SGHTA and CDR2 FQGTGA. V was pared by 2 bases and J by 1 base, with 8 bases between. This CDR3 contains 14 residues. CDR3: CASSLSRENTEAFF. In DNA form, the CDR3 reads TGTGCCAGCAGCTTATCGCGGGAGAACACTGAAGCTTTCTTT.

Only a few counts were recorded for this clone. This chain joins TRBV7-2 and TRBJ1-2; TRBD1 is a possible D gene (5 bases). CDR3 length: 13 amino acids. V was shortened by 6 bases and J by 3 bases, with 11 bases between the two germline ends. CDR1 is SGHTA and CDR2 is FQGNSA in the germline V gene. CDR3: CASSPRVDYGYTF. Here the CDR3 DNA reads TGTGCCAGCAGTCCCAGGGTGGACTATGGCTACACCTTC.